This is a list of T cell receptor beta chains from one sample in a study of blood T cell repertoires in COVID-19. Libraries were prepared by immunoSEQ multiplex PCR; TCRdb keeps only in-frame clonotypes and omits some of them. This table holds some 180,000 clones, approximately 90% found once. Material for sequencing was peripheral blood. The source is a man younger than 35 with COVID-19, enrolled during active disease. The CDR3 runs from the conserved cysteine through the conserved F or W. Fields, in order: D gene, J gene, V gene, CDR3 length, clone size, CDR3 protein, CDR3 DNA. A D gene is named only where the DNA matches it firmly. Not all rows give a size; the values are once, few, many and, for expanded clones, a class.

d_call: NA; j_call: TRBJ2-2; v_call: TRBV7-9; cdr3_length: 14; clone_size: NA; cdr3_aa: CASSPLGGTGELFF; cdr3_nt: TGTGCCAGCAGTCCTCTCGGGGGCACCGGGGAGCTGTTTTTT
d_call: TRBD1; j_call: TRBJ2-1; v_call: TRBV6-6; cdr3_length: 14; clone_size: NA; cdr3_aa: CASSRDRGPNEQFF; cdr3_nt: TGTGCCAGCAGTCGGGACAGGGGACCCAATGAGCAGTTCTTC
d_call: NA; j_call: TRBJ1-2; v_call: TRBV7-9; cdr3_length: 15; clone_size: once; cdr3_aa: CASSLDVGTYYGYTF; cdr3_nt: TGTGCCAGCAGCTTAGATGTTGGCACATACTATGGCTACACCTTC
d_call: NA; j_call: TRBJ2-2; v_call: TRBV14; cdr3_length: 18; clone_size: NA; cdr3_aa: CASSQRGPTSGVIGELFF; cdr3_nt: TGTGCCAGCAGCCAGAGAGGTCCAACCTCGGGAGTGATCGGGGAGCTGTTTTTT
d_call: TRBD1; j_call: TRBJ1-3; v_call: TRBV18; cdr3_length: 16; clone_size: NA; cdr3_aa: CASSSWTGASGNTIYF; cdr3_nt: TGTGCCAGCTCATCATGGACAGGAGCCTCTGGAAACACCATATATTTT
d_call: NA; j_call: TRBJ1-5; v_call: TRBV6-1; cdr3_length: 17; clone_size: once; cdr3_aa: CASSEALWELLAQPQHF; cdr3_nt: TGTGCCAGCAGTGAAGCGCTTTGGGAGCTCCTCGCTCAGCCCCAGCATTTT
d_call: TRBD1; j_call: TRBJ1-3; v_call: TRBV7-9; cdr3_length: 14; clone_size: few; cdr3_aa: CASSSTGPGNTIYF; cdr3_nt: TGTGCCAGCAGCTCGACAGGGCCAGGAAACACCATATATTTT
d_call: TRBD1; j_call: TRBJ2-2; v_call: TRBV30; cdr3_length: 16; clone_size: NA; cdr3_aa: CAWSTPAGGNTGELFF; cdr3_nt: TGTGCCTGGAGTACTCCCGCAGGGGGAAACACCGGGGAGCTGTTTTTT
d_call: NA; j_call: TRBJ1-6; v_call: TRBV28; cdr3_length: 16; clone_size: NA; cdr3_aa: CASSSAQFGSNSPLHF; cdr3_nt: TGTGCCAGCAGTTCGGCCCAATTCGGGTCAAATTCACCCCTCCACTTT
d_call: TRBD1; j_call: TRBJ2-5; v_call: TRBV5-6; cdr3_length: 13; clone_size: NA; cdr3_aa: CASSSTGLETQYF; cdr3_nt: TGTGCCAGCAGCTCGACAGGGTTGGAGACCCAGTACTTC
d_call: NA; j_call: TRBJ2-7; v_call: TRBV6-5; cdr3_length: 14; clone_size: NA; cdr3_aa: CASKPGHRSYEQYF; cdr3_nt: TGTGCCAGCAAACCGGGACATCGCTCCTACGAGCAGTACTTC
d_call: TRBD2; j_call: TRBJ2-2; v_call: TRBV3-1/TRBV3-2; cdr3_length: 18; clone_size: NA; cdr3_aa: CASSQLLAGVSDTGELFF; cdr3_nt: TGTGCCAGCAGCCAATTACTAGCGGGAGTTTCGGACACCGGGGAGCTGTTTTTT
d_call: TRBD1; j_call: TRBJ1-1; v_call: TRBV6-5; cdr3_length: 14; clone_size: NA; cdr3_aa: CASSYRQGSTEAFF; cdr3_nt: TGTGCCAGCAGTTATCGACAGGGGAGCACTGAAGCTTTCTTT
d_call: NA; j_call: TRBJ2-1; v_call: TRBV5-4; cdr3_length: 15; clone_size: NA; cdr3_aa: CASSLVAGSYNEQFF; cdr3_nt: TGTGCCAGCAGCTTGGTAGCAGGGTCCTACAATGAGCAGTTCTTC
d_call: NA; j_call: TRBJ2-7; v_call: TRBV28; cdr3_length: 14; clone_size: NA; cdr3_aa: CASSLPGVSYEQYF; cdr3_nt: TGTGCCAGCAGTTTACCAGGGGTCTCCTACGAGCAGTACTTC
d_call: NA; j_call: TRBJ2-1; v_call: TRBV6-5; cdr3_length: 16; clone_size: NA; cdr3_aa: CASSSLETDTYNEQFF; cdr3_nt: TGTGCCAGCAGTTCCTTGGAGACGGACACTTACAATGAGCAGTTCTTC
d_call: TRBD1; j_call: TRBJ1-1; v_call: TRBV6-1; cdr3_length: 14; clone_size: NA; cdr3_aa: CASSELGTVTEAFF; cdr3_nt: TGTGCCAGCAGTGAACTGGGGACAGTAACTGAAGCTTTCTTT
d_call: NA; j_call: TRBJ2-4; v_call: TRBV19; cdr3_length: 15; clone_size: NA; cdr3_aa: CASSLSVLAKNIQYF; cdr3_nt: TGTGCCAGTAGTCTTAGCGTACTAGCCAAAAACATTCAGTACTTC
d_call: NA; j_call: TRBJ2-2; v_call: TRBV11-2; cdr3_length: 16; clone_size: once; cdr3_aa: CASSPRFWGDTGELFF; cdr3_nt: TGTGCCAGCAGCCCTCGCTTTTGGGGGGACACCGGGGAGCTGTTTTTT
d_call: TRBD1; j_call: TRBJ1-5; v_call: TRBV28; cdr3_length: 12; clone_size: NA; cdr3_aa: CAIRRGHQPQHF; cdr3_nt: TGTGCCATCCGCAGGGGGCATCAGCCCCAGCATTTT
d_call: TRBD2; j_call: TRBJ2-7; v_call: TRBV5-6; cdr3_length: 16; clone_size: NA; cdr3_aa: CASSLRTSGSGYEQYF; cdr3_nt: TGTGCCAGCAGCTTACGCACTAGCGGGAGTGGCTACGAGCAGTACTTC
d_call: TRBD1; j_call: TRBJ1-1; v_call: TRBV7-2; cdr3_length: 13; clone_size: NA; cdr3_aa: CASSLRGLTEAFF; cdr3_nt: TGTGCCAGCAGCCTCAGGGGGCTGACTGAAGCTTTCTTT
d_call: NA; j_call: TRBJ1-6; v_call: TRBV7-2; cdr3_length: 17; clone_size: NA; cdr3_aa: CASSLGGVSSYNSPLHF; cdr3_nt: TGTGCCAGCAGCTTAGGGGGAGTGAGCTCCTATAATTCACCCCTCCACTTT
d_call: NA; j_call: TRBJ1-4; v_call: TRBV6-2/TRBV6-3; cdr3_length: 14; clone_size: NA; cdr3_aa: CASSYSGVPPGLFF; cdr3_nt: TGTGCCAGCAGTTACTCCGGGGTTCCCCCGGGACTGTTTTTT
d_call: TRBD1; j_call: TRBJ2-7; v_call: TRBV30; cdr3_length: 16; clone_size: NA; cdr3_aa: CAWGFLSGTDLDEQYF; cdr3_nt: TGTGCCTGGGGGTTTTTATCCGGGACAGACCTCGACGAGCAGTACTTC
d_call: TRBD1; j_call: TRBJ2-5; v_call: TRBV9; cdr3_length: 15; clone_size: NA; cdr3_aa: CASSDRTGYQETQYF; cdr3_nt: TGTGCCAGCAGCGACCGGACAGGGTACCAAGAGACCCAGTACTTC
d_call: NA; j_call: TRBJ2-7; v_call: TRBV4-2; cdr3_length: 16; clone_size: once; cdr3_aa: CASSQGGGGTNYEQYF; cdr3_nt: TGTGCCAGCAGCCAAGGTGGGGGCGGCACCAACTACGAGCAGTACTTC
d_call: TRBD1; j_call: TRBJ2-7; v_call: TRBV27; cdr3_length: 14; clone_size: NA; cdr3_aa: CASSLWDRSYEQYF; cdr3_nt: TGTGCCAGCAGTTTATGGGACAGGAGTTACGAGCAGTACTTC
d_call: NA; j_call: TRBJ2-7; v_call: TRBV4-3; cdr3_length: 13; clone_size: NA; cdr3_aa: CASSPRVAYEQYF; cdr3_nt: TGCGCCAGCAGCCCCCGCGTAGCCTACGAGCAGTACTTC
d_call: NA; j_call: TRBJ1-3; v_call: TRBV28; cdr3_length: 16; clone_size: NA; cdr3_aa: CASSLIPTGPGNTIYF; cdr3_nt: TGTGCCAGCAGTCTGATTCCTACAGGCCCTGGAAACACCATATATTTT
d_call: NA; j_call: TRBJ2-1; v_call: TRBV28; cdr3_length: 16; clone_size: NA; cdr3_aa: CASSLPARRPPVEQFF; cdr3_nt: TGTGCCAGCAGTTTACCAGCCAGGAGGCCTCCGGTTGAGCAGTTCTTC
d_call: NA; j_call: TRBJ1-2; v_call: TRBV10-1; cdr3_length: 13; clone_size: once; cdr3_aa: CASSESRQDGYTF; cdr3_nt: TGCGCCAGCAGTGAGTCGAGACAGGATGGCTACACCTTC
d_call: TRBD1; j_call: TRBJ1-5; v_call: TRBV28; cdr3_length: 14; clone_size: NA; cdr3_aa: CASSFPGQGFPQHF; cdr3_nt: TGTGCCAGCAGTTTCCCCGGACAGGGGTTTCCCCAGCATTTT
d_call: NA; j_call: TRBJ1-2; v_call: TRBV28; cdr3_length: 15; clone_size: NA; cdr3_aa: CASSSPTGVYYGYTF; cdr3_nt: TGTGCCAGCAGCTCGCCTACGGGGGTGTACTATGGCTACACCTTC
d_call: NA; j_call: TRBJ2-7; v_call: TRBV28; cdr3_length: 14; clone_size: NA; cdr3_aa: CASRVQVSSYEQYF; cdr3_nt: TGTGCCAGCAGGGTGCAGGTGAGCTCCTACGAGCAGTACTTC
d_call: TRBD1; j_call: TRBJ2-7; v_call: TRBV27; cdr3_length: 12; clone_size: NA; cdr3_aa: CASSDRGSKQYF; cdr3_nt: TGTGCCAGCAGCGACAGGGGGTCAAAGCAGTACTTC
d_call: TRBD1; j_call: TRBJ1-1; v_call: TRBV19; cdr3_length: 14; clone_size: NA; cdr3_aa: CASNQGAGNTEAFF; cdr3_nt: TGTGCCAGTAACCAGGGGGCAGGGAACACTGAAGCTTTCTTT
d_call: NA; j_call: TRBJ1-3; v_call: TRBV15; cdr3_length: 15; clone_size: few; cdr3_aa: CATQDSSRAGNTIYF; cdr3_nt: TGTGCCACCCAGGACAGCTCCCGGGCTGGAAACACCATATATTTT
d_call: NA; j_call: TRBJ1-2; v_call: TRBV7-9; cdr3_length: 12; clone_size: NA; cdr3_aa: CASSLAAYGYTF; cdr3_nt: TGTGCCAGCAGCTTAGCGGCCTATGGCTACACCTTC
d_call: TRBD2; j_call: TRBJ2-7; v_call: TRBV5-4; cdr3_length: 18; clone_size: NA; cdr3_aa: CASSSGIPGLAGTYEQYF; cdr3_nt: TGTGCCAGCAGCTCAGGGATACCGGGACTAGCGGGAACCTACGAGCAGTACTTC